This T cell receptor (beta chain) was retrieved from a study of blood T cell repertoires in COVID-19 (dated by TCRdb to 2018 to 2020). Regarding the research as a whole: Samples covering the acute and convalescent phases of COVID-19 were provided by collaborators in the United States, Italy and Spain. Where available, HLA class I and class II types were taken from metadata supplied by the sample provider and were not determined by assay-based typing. Samples were obtained from the ongoing ImmuneRACE study (first 160 participants) and from over 1,000 subjects provided by 6 global collaborators. The sample metadata nearly always contained a de-identified subject ID, COVID-19 status, age in years and sex. Deeply sampled blood TCRbeta repertoires from subjects exposed to, actively infected with, or recovered from COVID-19 were included in the dataset. The prospective study material was composed of cDNA or gDNA derived from T cells, B-cell-depleted T cells, or PBMCs. The repertoires were made available in a free public database intended to serve as a resource for research on the immune response to SARS-CoV-2. Results and caveats for the whole study, not just this receptor: The amount of clinical and demographic metadata varied by source and participant and was provided uncurated.

According to the germline V gene, CDR1 reads SGHRS and CDR2 reads YFSETQ. The CDR3, from cysteine to phenylalanine, totals 12 residues. The only DNA kept is the CDR3, 36 bases in frame from the first base. The trim is 5 bases for V and 0 bases for J, with a gap of 4 bases between the germline ends. TCRbeta CDR3 regions were amplified from genomic DNA by means of the immunoSEQ Assay, a bias-controlled multiplex PCR. Turning to the authors' computational methods: The number of nucleated cells in each sample was estimated from the amplification of reference gene primers within the assay. Sequence reads were collapsed and filtered to measure the absolute abundance of every unique TCRbeta CDR3 rearrangement. Productive Simpson clonality was computed per sample as the square root of Simpson's diversity index over productive rearrangements. TCRdb provides this immuneACCESS table in a form limited to in-frame rearrangements. Some clones are lacking; in checked studies, under half of them reflect an unresolved V gene, and why the rest are absent is not known. The V and J calls and the clone size are those of that table, but D and trimming were determined from the DNA. The sample contains a few hundred thousand clones, approximately 78% of them found a single time. The top ten hold roughly 5.5% of the sample.

In Seattle, one collaborating source enrolled patients while the infection was active and tracked those patients longitudinally over the course of disease. Each collaborating institution followed its own protocols to collect whole blood in K2EDTA tubes. For TCRbeta analysis, collaborators shipped samples in one of three forms: frozen whole blood, isolated PBMCs, or DNA extracted from either of those sample types. A note on this clone: Its antigen is currently not known. There are no base qualities to consult, and no much larger clone falls within one base.

Sample: peripheral blood. The chain joins TRBV5-1 to TRBJ2-3, with the D gene too uncertain to name. The sequence was collected from a woman aged 70-85 years with COVID-19, enrolled during active disease. The CDR3 here reads CASRYSTDTQYF. The nucleotides read TGCGCCAGCAGGTATAGCACAGATACGCAGTATTTT.